The following is a T cell receptor (beta chain) sequence with its context. As yet, its antigen is unknown. The data were taken from a study of beta chain features in type 1 diabetes. Study outcomes and limitations: Researchers report that Type 1 diabetes patients had moderately but significantly shorter TCRB CDR3s across all four CD4+ subsets.

V lost 0 bases, J lost 3 bases, and 6 bases lay in between. Germline values: CDR1 SGHDT, CDR2 YYEEEE. This CDR3 is 13 amino acids long. What was sequenced were expressed TCRB transcripts, since all of the isolated RNA had been reverse transcribed. Produced via immunoSEQ multiplex PCR; TCRdb's table is partial and in-frame only. The sample shows around 250,000 clones, approximately 15% of them seen only once. The source is a man younger than 40 with type 1 diabetes. Specimen: naive CD4+ T cells from blood. This chain joins TRBV5-6 and TRBJ1-2; no definite D call. The CDR3 nucleotides are TGTGCCAGCAGCTTGGACGACTACTATGGCTACACCTTC. Residues: CASSLDDYYGYTF. The whole variable domain, remainder taken from reference TRBV5-6 and TRBJ1-2, is DAGVTQSPTHLIKTRGQQVTLRCSPKSGHDTVSWYQQALGQGPQFIFQYYEEEERQRGNFPDRFSGHQFPNYSSELNVNALLLGDSALYLCASSLDDYYGYTFGSGTRLTVV.